The text below deals with one T cell receptor (beta chain). Its matching antigen is unknown. Libraries were prepared by immunoSEQ multiplex PCR; TCRdb keeps only in-frame clonotypes and omits some of them. The table records 150,000 to 200,000 clones, roughly nine tenths of them present only once. The record originates from a study of T cell responses to AZD1222 COVID-19 vaccine. General study findings and limits: An increase in Spike-specific TCR breadth and depth was observed after two AZD1222 doses.

CDR3 length: 14 residues. The V and J ends lost 5 bases and 5 bases respectively, with 12 bases between them. Germline V gene sequence: CDR1 LNHDA, CDR2 SQIVND (reference sequence). The specimen comprised peripheral blood, sampled on day 0 of AZD1222 vaccination. The V call is TRBV19, the J call TRBJ2-2; weak D call: TRBD1 (6 bases). The receptor was derived from an adult in good health. Here the CDR3 reads CASSLSGVTGELFF. Written as DNA, the CDR3 is TGTGCCAGTAGTCTCTCAGGGGTGACCGGGGAGCTGTTTTTT. Based on the CDR3 plus reference TRBV19 and TRBJ2-2, the full variable domain is DGGITQSPKYLFRKEGQNVTLSCEQNLNHDAMYWYRQDPGQGLRLIYYSQIVNDFQKGDIAEGYSVSREKKESFPLTVTSAQKNPTAFYLCASSLSGVTGELFFGEGSRLTVL.